The rows below give T cell receptor beta chains drawn from one sample of a study of beta chain features in type 1 diabetes. Clones were read by immunoSEQ multiplex PCR, and TCRdb kept only the in-frame ones, dropping some. The table lists roughly 120,000 clones, roughly 43% of them singletons. The sequenced sample consisted of stem cell memory CD4+ T cells from blood. These receptors all come from a woman in her late teens or twenties in good health. Both conserved end residues are part of each CDR3. The D gene is left open where the match is weak. Clone size appears in some rows only: once, few, many, or a class for an expanded clone.

V	J	length	D	size	DNA	CDR3
TRBV7-9	TRBJ2-3	14	-	few	TGTGCCAGCAGCTTAGGCCAGGGGACAGATACGCAGTATTTT	CASSLGQGTDTQYF
TRBV7-3	TRBJ1-2	13	-	-	TGTGCCAGCAGCCCCTCGGCAAGGGGAGGCTACACCTTC	CASSPSARGGYTF
TRBV11-2	TRBJ2-7	15	TRBD2	-	TGTGCCAGCAGCTTAGACGGGAGGGCCTTCTACGAGCAGTACTTC	CASSLDGRAFYEQYF
TRBV7-2	TRBJ2-7	15	-	-	TGTGCCAGCAGCTTAGGGCCTAGCTTCTCCTACGAGCAGTACTTC	CASSLGPSFSYEQYF
TRBV29-1	TRBJ2-7	13	TRBD2	-	TGCAGCGTTGGGAGGGCAGGGAGGGACGAGCAGTACTTC	CSVGRAGRDEQYF
TRBV7-9	TRBJ2-1	19	TRBD2	-	TGTGCCAGCAGCTTATCGGTCTTGGGGGGGTTGAGCTCCTACAATGAGCAGTTCTTC	CASSLSVLGGLSSYNEQFF
TRBV14	TRBJ2-7	14	-	-	TGTGCCAGCAGCCAAGAAGGGGCCGGTCGGGAGCAGTACTTC	CASSQEGAGREQYF
TRBV18	TRBJ2-1	15	TRBD2	-	TGTGCCAGCTCACCAGGGAGGGCCCTCGACAATGAGCAGTTCTTC	CASSPGRALDNEQFF
TRBV29-1	TRBJ1-1	13	-	-	TGCAGCGCCGAACACCCCATGAACACTGAAGCTTTCTTT	CSAEHPMNTEAFF
TRBV7-3	TRBJ1-1	12	-	few	TGTGCCAGCAGGGGGCCCGGCACTGAAGCTTTCTTT	CASRGPGTEAFF
TRBV18	TRBJ2-7	14	-	-	TGTGCCAGCTCACCACCTGCAGGGGCCGTCGAGCAGTACTTC	CASSPPAGAVEQYF
TRBV5-1	TRBJ2-7	16	-	-	TGCGCCAGCAGCTCACGCTCCGGGACTGGAACCTACGAGCAGTACTTC	CASSSRSGTGTYEQYF
TRBV9	TRBJ2-4	16	TRBD1	-	TGTGCCAGCAGCGCGCCCCGGGACAGGGGTGAGAACATTCAGTACTTC	CASSAPRDRGENIQYF
TRBV4-1	TRBJ1-2	18	TRBD1	-	TGCGCCAGCAGCCAAGACAGAGTCGGACAGGCGGCAACCTATGGCTACACCTTC	CASSQDRVGQAATYGYTF
TRBV5-1	TRBJ1-1	14	-	-	TGCGCCAGCAGTCCGGGACATGCGAACACTGAAGCTTTCTTT	CASSPGHANTEAFF
TRBV7-7	TRBJ1-3	17	TRBD1	-	TGTGCTAGCAGCTTAGCGCCGGGACAGGGGGCGGGAAACACCATATATTTT	CASSLAPGQGAGNTIYF
TRBV4-1	TRBJ2-6	15	-	-	TGTGCCAGCAGCCAAGCTGCGACTGGGGCCAACGTCCTGACTTTC	CASSQAATGANVLTF
TRBV6-7	TRBJ1-2	14	TRBD1	few	TGTGCCAGCAGTTGGGGACAGGAAAACTATGGCTACACCTTC	CASSWGQENYGYTF
TRBV6-1	TRBJ2-1	14	-	few	TGTGCCAGCAGCCCCAGGGTTGGACGGAATGAGCAGTTCTTC	CASSPRVGRNEQFF
TRBV5-5	TRBJ1-1	13	-	-	TGTGCCAGCAGCTTATTGACGGAGACTGAAGCTTTCTTT	CASSLLTETEAFF
TRBV5-1	TRBJ2-5	14	-	-	TGCGCCAGCAGCTTGGGCTTAGCTCAAGAGACCCAGTACTTC	CASSLGLAQETQYF
TRBV2	TRBJ1-2	13	-	-	TGTGCCAGCAGTGCAAACCACCTAGGAGGCTACACCTTC	CASSANHLGGYTF
TRBV27	TRBJ2-7	16	TRBD2	few	TGTGCCAGCAGTTTACTCGGACTAGCGGAAGGCTACGAGCAGTACTTC	CASSLLGLAEGYEQYF
TRBV7-2	TRBJ1-2	18	TRBD1	few	TGTGCCAGCAGCCTTAGACGCCCTGGACAGGGGGGTTCCTATGGCTACACCTTC	CASSLRRPGQGGSYGYTF
TRBV9	TRBJ1-2	15	TRBD1	few	TGTGCCAGCAGCTTCTTACAGGGGGCTAACTATGGCTACACCTTC	CASSFLQGANYGYTF
TRBV2	TRBJ2-3	15	-	few	TGTGCCAGCAGTGTCGAGACTTGGAGCACAGATACGCAGTATTTT	CASSVETWSTDTQYF
TRBV5-1	TRBJ2-1	17	TRBD2	-	TGCGCCAGCAGCTCGGGACTAGCGGGAAGCTCCTACAATGAGCAGTTCTTC	CASSSGLAGSSYNEQFF
TRBV29-1	TRBJ1-2	15	-	-	TGCAGCGTTGAAGCTAGGCAGACCTCTAACTATGGCTACACCTTC	CSVEARQTSNYGYTF
TRBV4-1	TRBJ2-1	15	-	-	TGCGCCAGCAGCCAACAGGGGCGCGCCTACAATGAGCAGTTCTTC	CASSQQGRAYNEQFF
TRBV28	TRBJ1-1	14	-	few	TGTGCCAGCAGTTTCACCAATCAGGGGTTCCGGGCTTTCTTT	CASSFTNQGFRAFF
TRBV6-6	TRBJ2-3	14	-	once	TGTGCCAGCAAATTAGGACATAGCACAGATACGCAGTATTTT	CASKLGHSTDTQYF
TRBV6-1	TRBJ2-1	15	-	-	TGTGCCAGCAGTGAACAGGGGGGCTCCTACAATGAGCAGTTCTTC	CASSEQGGSYNEQFF
TRBV19	TRBJ1-2	12	TRBD1	-	TGTGCCATCGAAGACAGGGAGGACGTCTACACCTTC	CAIEDREDVYTF
TRBV11-1	TRBJ1-1	14	-	-	TGTGCCAGCAGCTTAGGGATCTGGGCCACTGAAGCTTTCTTT	CASSLGIWATEAFF
TRBV7-9	TRBJ1-5	17	-	-	TGTGCCAGCAGCTTAGGACGCGGCGGGCAGGGCAATCAGCCCCAGCATTTT	CASSLGRGGQGNQPQHF
TRBV7-2	TRBJ1-2	13	-	few	TGTGCCAGCAGCAAGGACCAGGCGGGAGGCTACACCTTC	CASSKDQAGGYTF
TRBV30	TRBJ1-1	14	TRBD1	-	TGTGCCTGGAGTACTACAGGGGGTCGAACTGAAGCTTTCTTT	CAWSTTGGRTEAFF
TRBV14	TRBJ2-7	13	-	-	TGTGCCAGCAGCCGAAAACTAGCAGGAGAGCAGTACTTC	CASSRKLAGEQYF
TRBV9	TRBJ2-7	15	-	few	TGTGCCAGCAGCGTAGGGGCTGCGGGGTCCTACGAGCAGTACTTC	CASSVGAAGSYEQYF
TRBV10-3	TRBJ2-7	12	TRBD2	few	TGTGCCATCGGGGGGGACTCTTACGAGCAGTACTTC	CAIGGDSYEQYF